The source of this T cell receptor (beta chain) is a study of cytomegalovirus exposure and HLA in healthy donors. The data were produced by immunoSEQ multiplex PCR, yet TCRdb's version contains in-frame clones alone and is incomplete. The repertoire holds roughly 260,000 clones, with approximately 87% as singletons. The germline gives CDR1 MDHEN, CDR2 SYDVKM. The junction had 6 bases not matched to a gene; V was cut back by 5 bases and J by 6 bases. This CDR3 is built from 14 residues. Regarding the study as a whole: In the roughly 110 validation repertoires, approximately 94% of cluster scores exceeded 0, per a later analysis. High specificity and sensitivity for cytomegalovirus status were reported for the classifier.

Note on this clone: Its specificity is not known.

Source material: PBMCs. The clonotype was recovered from a man aged 18 to 35 in good health and CMV-seronegative. This chain uses TRBV28 with TRBJ1-3, with TRBD1 identical over 8 bases. The CDR3 region is CASSPSQGANTIYF. In DNA form, the CDR3 reads TGTGCCAGCAGTCCCTCCCAGGGGGCAAACACCATATATTTT.